This note documents a single T cell receptor beta chain sequence. As yet, its antigen is unknown. The timepoints at which blood was sampled were baseline, cycle 4 day 1, and cycle 7 day 1. Here immunoSEQ multiplex PCR was the method, and the copy in TCRdb shows in-frame clones only, minus some. Here the sample spans tens of thousands of clones, 84% being singletons. The data belong to a study of OX40 agonist ivuxolimab in advanced cancers. Overall study findings and caveats: Among the least clonally expanded were partial responders at 0.1-3.0 mg/kg.

V shed 1 base, J shed 3 bases, and the junction held 15 bases outside the gene matches. Germline V gene lookup returns CDR1 MNHEY and CDR2 SMNVEV (reference sequence). This CDR3 has 19 residues. This receptor was taken from an adult with an advanced solid tumor such as melanoma, head and neck, liver or kidney cancer. The V call is TRBV27, the J call TRBJ2-7; 10 bases are shared with TRBD2. Material: CD4+ or CD8+ T cells sorted from blood, obtained in a trial of the OX40 agonist ivuxolimab. The CDR3 loop is CASSLYSGLAKTRGYEQYF. In DNA, the CDR3 is TGTGCCAGCAGTTTATATTCGGGACTAGCGAAAACCCGCGGCTACGAGCAGTACTTC.